A selection of T cell receptor beta chains follows, all from one sample in a study of neurological immune-mediated disorders. TCRdb ran MiXCR on the 5' RACE reads and lists one entry per CDR3 protein. This table has fewer than 90,000 distinct CDR3 sequences, roughly 10% appearing once. The material sequenced was PBMCs. The receptors here all came from a young man in good health. Both conserved end residues are part of each CDR3. The D gene is left open where the match is weak. For some rows the clone size is stated as once, few or many, or as a class when expanded; others skip it.

v_gene	abundance	j_gene	d_gene	CDR3aa	CDR3nt
TRBV5-1	many	TRBJ2-5	TRBD1	CASSSRGTGGKETQYF	TGCGCCAGCAGCTCGAGGGGGACAGGGGGCAAAGAGACCCAGTACTTC
TRBV7-6	.	TRBJ2-1	.	CASSLVNRGRDNEQFF	TGTGCCAGCAGCTTAGTTAATAGGGGGAGGGACAATGAGCAGTTCTTC
TRBV4-1	many	TRBJ1-3	.	CASSQVQGGGNTIYF	TGCGCCAGCAGCCAAGTACAGGGAGGTGGAAACACCATATATTTT
TRBV7-3	many	TRBJ1-2	TRBD1	CASSLNGDRGYGYTF	TGTGCCAGCAGCTTAAATGGCGACAGGGGCTATGGCTACACCTTC
TRBV14	many	TRBJ2-1	.	CASSQVYVGYNEQFF	TGTGCCAGCAGCCAAGTTTATGTCGGCTACAATGAGCAGTTCTTC
TRBV5-5	many	TRBJ2-7	TRBD1	CASSRGTGSTLDHEQYF	TGTGCCAGCAGCCGCGGGACAGGCTCGACCCTCGATCACGAGCAGTACTTC
TRBV12-3/TRBV12-4	many	TRBJ2-7	.	CASSFDQFYEQYF	TGTGCCAGCAGTTTTGACCAGTTCTACGAGCAGTACTTC
TRBV7-2	few	TRBJ2-3	TRBD2	CASSLTSGGFTDTQYF	TGTGCCAGCAGCTTGACTAGCGGGGGATTCACAGATACGCAGTATTTT
TRBV3-1	few	TRBJ2-1	TRBD1	CASSQPAHWGQPFYNEQFF	TGTGCCAGCAGCCAACCTGCCCACTGGGGACAGCCGTTCTACAATGAGCAGTTCTTC
TRBV6-1	many	TRBJ1-1	.	CASTGPGNTEAFF	TGTGCCAGCACGGGGCCGGGAAACACTGAAGCTTTCTTT
TRBV7-2	many	TRBJ2-7	.	CASSPDRTEQYF	TGTGCCAGCAGCCCGGACAGAACCGAGCAGTACTTC
TRBV12-3/TRBV12-4	many	TRBJ2-7	.	CASSFVGERRYF	TGTGCCAGCAGTTTTGTCGGGGAGCGAAGGTACTTC
TRBV15	many	TRBJ1-2	.	CATSRDHVSPRVGYTF	TGTGCCACCAGCAGAGATCATGTTAGTCCCAGGGTTGGCTACACCTTC
TRBV2	many	TRBJ2-2	.	CASSTVRTGELFF	TGTGCCAGCAGCACGGTTCGCACCGGGGAGCTGTTTTTT
TRBV5-1	.	TRBJ2-2	.	CASNGGADTGELFF	TGCGCCAGCAACGGAGGGGCTGACACCGGGGAGCTGTTTTTT
TRBV15	.	TRBJ2-7	.	CATSSRTNAKISYEQCF	TGTGCCACCAGCAGCCGGACTAACGCGAAAATCTCCTACGAGCAGTGCTTC
TRBV20-1	many	TRBJ2-5	TRBD2	CSARDTSGIRETQYF	TGCAGTGCTAGAGACACTAGCGGGATTAGGGAGACCCAGTACTTC
TRBV5-1	many	TRBJ1-1	TRBD1	CASSSSGGLEAFF	TGCGCCAGCAGCTCCTCAGGGGGCCTTGAAGCTTTCTTT
TRBV7-3	.	TRBJ2-1	TRBD2	CASSLTSGRAMEQFF	TGTGCCAGCAGCTTAACATCCGGGAGGGCCATGGAGCAGTTCTTC
TRBV29-1	few	TRBJ2-1	TRBD2	CSVGLASGSNEQFF	TGCAGCGTTGGCTTGGCTAGCGGGAGCAATGAGCAGTTCTTC
TRBV7-2	many	TRBJ2-3	.	CASSAERAGTDTQYF	TGTGCCAGCAGCGCGGAGCGGGCGGGCACAGATACGCAGTATTTT
TRBV7-3	many	TRBJ2-2	.	CASSLTTSGGTGELFF	TGTGCCAGCAGCTTAACAACCTCCGGGGGCACCGGGGAGCTGTTTTTT
TRBV7-7	few	TRBJ2-1	TRBD1	CASSRGQNNEQFF	TGTGCCAGCAGCCGGGGACAGAACAATGAGCAGTTCTTC
TRBV4-2	many	TRBJ2-7	.	CASSQEPSYEQYF	TGTGCCAGCAGCCAAGAACCTTCCTACGAGCAGTACTTC
TRBV6-5	many	TRBJ2-2	TRBD1	CASSYLDRVTGELFF	TGTGCCAGCAGTTACTTGGACAGGGTCACCGGGGAGCTGTTTTTT
TRBV6-5	many	TRBJ2-1	.	CASRGWRDNEQFF	TGTGCCAGCCGGGGGTGGCGGGACAATGAGCAGTTCTTC
TRBV20-1	.	TRBJ2-7	TRBD2	CSATLRASGSVSYEQYF	TGCAGTGCTACCCTCCGGGCTAGCGGGAGCGTCTCCTACGAGCAGTACTTC
TRBV5-1	many	TRBJ2-2	TRBD1	CASSLKGARDTGELFF	TGCGCCAGCAGCTTGAAGGGGGCGCGGGACACCGGGGAGCTGTTTTTT
TRBV18	.	TRBJ2-1	TRBD2	CASSRGRLAENPDYNEQFF	TGTGCCAGCTCACGGGGAAGGCTAGCGGAGAACCCTGACTACAATGAGCAGTTCTTC
TRBV29-1	many	TRBJ1-2	.	CSVEERKTNYGYTF	TGCAGCGTTGAAGAGAGGAAGACTAACTATGGCTACACCTTC
TRBV12-3/TRBV12-4	many	TRBJ2-2	TRBD2	CASSSGTSGGELFF	TGTGCCAGCAGTTCCGGGACTAGCGGGGGGGAGCTGTTTTTT
TRBV28	many	TRBJ1-1	.	CASRLQEGEAFF	TGTGCCAGCAGATTACAGGAAGGTGAAGCTTTCTTT
TRBV3-1	many	TRBJ1-5	.	CASSQDARANNQPQHF	TGTGCCAGCAGCCAAGATGCCAGGGCTAACAATCAGCCCCAGCATTTT
TRBV7-3	.	TRBJ2-3	.	CASSLTYLSTDTQYF	TGTGCCAGCAGCTTAACTTACCTCAGCACAGATACGCAGTATTTT
TRBV3-1	many	TRBJ2-3	TRBD2	CASSPMSGTSTDTQYF	TGTGCCAGCAGCCCAATGAGCGGGACGAGCACAGATACGCAGTATTTT
TRBV12-3/TRBV12-4	many	TRBJ1-5	.	CASSPTTDSNQPQHF	TGTGCCAGCAGTCCCACGACGGATAGCAATCAGCCCCAGCATTTT
TRBV6-2/TRBV6-3	many	TRBJ2-4	TRBD2	CASSKDSGIAKNIQYF	TGTGCCAGCAGTAAAGACAGCGGGATAGCCAAAAACATTCAGTACTTC
TRBV9	many	TRBJ2-2	TRBD1	CASSAGTGYPVITGELFF	TGTGCCAGCAGCGCCGGGACAGGCTACCCAGTAATCACCGGGGAGCTGTTTTTT
TRBV20-1	many	TRBJ2-2	.	CSAKICGWVTGELFF	TGCAGTGCTAAGATCTGCGGATGGGTAACCGGGGAGCTGTTTTTT
TRBV27	few	TRBJ1-1	.	CASVPVRTANTEAFF	TGTGCCAGCGTTCCTGTCAGGACAGCGAACACTGAAGCTTTCTTT
TRBV6-2/TRBV6-3	many	TRBJ2-1	TRBD1	CASSPIFGTGLLEQFF	TGTGCCAGCAGTCCTATATTCGGGACAGGGTTGCTTGAGCAGTTCTTC
TRBV27	many	TRBJ2-7	.	CASRRGLNSYEQYF	TGTGCCAGCAGGCGGGGGCTTAACTCCTACGAGCAGTACTTC
TRBV6-1	many	TRBJ2-1	.	CASSARGRNEQFF	TGTGCCAGCAGTGCACGGGGGAGGAATGAGCAGTTCTTC
TRBV7-3	many	TRBJ2-1	.	CASSLGTSSYNEQFF	TGTGCCAGCAGCCTCGGGACAAGCTCCTACAATGAGCAGTTCTTC
TRBV20-1	few	TRBJ2-1	TRBD2	CSASFRWVAGGPMLMNEQFF	TGCAGTGCTAGCTTCCGGTGGGTAGCGGGAGGGCCGATGTTGATGAATGAGCAGTTCTTC
TRBV10-3	.	TRBJ1-1	TRBD1	CATVGQGRNTEAFF	TGTGCCACCGTTGGACAGGGAAGGAACACTGAAGCTTTCTTT
TRBV7-2	many	TRBJ2-5	TRBD2	CASSRGTIETQYF	TGTGCCAGCAGCCGTGGGACTATAGAGACCCAGTACTTC
TRBV2	many	TRBJ2-5	TRBD2	CASLQGRVAGSHQETQYF	TGTGCCAGCTTACAAGGGAGGGTAGCGGGAAGTCACCAAGAGACCCAGTACTTC
TRBV12-3/TRBV12-4	many	TRBJ2-5	.	CASSLSGHGQETQYF	TGTGCCAGCAGTTTGTCGGGTCACGGCCAAGAGACCCAGTACTTC
TRBV30	many	TRBJ2-3	TRBD2	CAWSLAGRTDTQYF	TGTGCCTGGAGTCTAGCGGGACGCACAGATACGCAGTATTTT
TRBV7-9	many	TRBJ1-2	TRBD1	CASSRGQGILSDYGYTF	TGTGCCAGCAGCCGGGGACAGGGAATTTTGTCCGACTATGGCTACACCTTC
TRBV9	many	TRBJ2-5	.	CASSPRASPETQYF	TGTGCCAGCAGCCCACGCGCCTCGCCGGAGACCCAGTACTTC